This T cell receptor (beta chain) is from a study of beta chain features in type 1 diabetes (dated by TCRdb to between 2018 and 2020). Regarding the research as a whole: Mean age, gender distribution, total cell number and subset yield did not differ between patients and healthy donors. The study compared TCRB repertoires of sorted circulating CD4+ T cell subsets between recently diagnosed type 1 diabetes patients and matched healthy donors. Naive and central memory subsets were obtained from all 30 or so donors, but regulatory and stem cell-like memory subsets were isolated from only 8 patients and roughly 8 healthy donors. A total of about 100 million sorted cells were examined across all samples, and RNA yield correlated strongly with the number of cells per subset.

Reading from cysteine to phenylalanine, the CDR3 counts 13 amino acids. Only the CDR3 part of the read is kept: 39 bases, read in frame from the first base. From a lookup of the germline V gene, CDR1 and CDR2 are SGHRS and YFSETQ. Trimming costs V 7 bases and J 4 bases, and their ends lie 14 bases apart. Results and caveats for the whole study, not just this receptor: Naive, central memory and regulatory TCRB repertoires appeared to be more alike among patients than among healthy donors. Sequencing cDNA rather than genomic DNA could over-represent highly expressing activated cells, although activation and CD3 levels did not differ between groups. Patients with type 1 diabetes made fewer insertions and deleted more nucleotides at VDJ recombination sites, implying thymic rearrangement abnormalities. Because the HLA sub-analyses included only small numbers of individuals, any influence of HLA type on TCRB rearrangement was left unresolved. Shorter templates might be favored by PCR, yet because patient and control samples were amplified and corrected together, any such skew would affect both groups equally. In all four CD4+ subsets, TCRB CDR3 length was moderately but significantly shorter in type 1 diabetes patients.

This clone was picked up a small number of times. Its antigen specificity is not known. Per-base qualities were not stored, and no clone one base away is much larger. Each donor gave one peripheral blood draw, roughly 0.11 L on average, collected into heparinised tubes. Using a panel that included CD45RO, CCR7, CD25, CD127, CD95 and CD27, naive, central memory, regulatory and stem cell-like memory CD4+ T cells were sorted on a BD FACSAria II. A purity above 98% was achieved for all sorted populations. PBMCs were separated immediately by Lymphoprep density gradient centrifugation and were stained directly, without being cultured. So that batch effects would be minimized, each experiment stained and sorted samples in pairs, pairing one healthy donor with one patient. All of the isolated RNA was reverse transcribed with the High Capacity cDNA Reverse Transcription Kit, so expressed TCRB transcripts were sequenced. Deep immunoSEQ sequencing was performed on naive, central memory and regulatory T cell samples, with an average of about 4 million total reads per sample. Sorted cells were lysed in RLT buffer, and RNA was extracted using DNase-treated RNeasy Micro or Mini kits according to cell number. To prevent cross-contamination, every cell subset was processed on its own, while patient and healthy donor samples were processed together. The immunoSEQ multiplex PCR was used to amplify TCRB sequences from cDNA, generating 87-bp fragments that spanned the CDR3 region. The amplicons were sequenced using the Illumina HiSeq platform. In the source study's methods: Synthetic template baselines were used to correct PCR bias computationally, reads within Hamming distance 2 were collapsed together, and singletons that could not be merged were discarded. Reads were aligned to IMGT to assign V, D and J genes, CDR3 length, and insertions or deletions at six rearrangement sites. Within each subset, clonotype counts were normalized to sorted cell number, after which true diversity and Gini coefficients were computed with the tcR R package. The overlap coefficient, calculated on TCRB nucleotide sequences, was used to quantify repertoire sharing. As a proxy for the pre-selection repertoire, out-of-frame TCRB sequences from naive cells were analyzed. Here the immuneACCESS table is served through TCRdb, limited to in-frame sequences with V and J called. Missing clones are a known gap in these copies; in checked studies unresolved V genes cover under half, and the rest lacks a known reason. Clone size and the V and J calls come from that table; the DNA yielded D and trimming. Here the sample has 300,000 to 350,000 clones; 13% occur a single time. The top ten hold around 0.016% of the sample.

Material for sequencing was naive CD4+ T cells from blood. The sample's cell subset or site label, in plain terms: true naive CD4+ T cells. The rearranged segments are TRBV5-1 and TRBJ1-2; perhaps TRBD1 is the D gene, with 5 bases matching. The TCR was taken from a woman in her late teens or twenties with type 1 diabetes. This receptor has the CDR3 CASRLGGGYGYTF. At the DNA level, the sequence is TGCGCCAGCCGCCTGGGGGGAGGCTATGGCTACACCTTC.